The clone carrying this TCR beta chain was seen just once. Its antigen is not known. From germline, CDR1 is ENHRY and CDR2 SYGVKD. This CDR3 is 16 amino acids long. V was pared by 3 bases and J by 2 bases, with 16 bases between. This entry comes from a study of chemoradiotherapy in HPV16-positive cancers. Overall study: Functional T-cell assays on a couple of HPV16-positive patients' cells defined candidate HPV-specific clones and common TCR motifs.

Profiling relied on immunoSEQ multiplex PCR, and the TCRdb table lists in-frame clones only, not all of them. Of approximately 15,000 clones detected, about three quarters appear once; the ten largest clones hold over 8%. Repertoires were sampled repeatedly during chemoradiotherapy. Study-level results: HPV-responsive T-cell expansion during chemoradiotherapy was linked to improved recurrence-free survival in HPV16-positive patients. Candidate HPV-specific clones and E7-related TCR motifs grew in tumor during treatment.

The V gene is TRBV10-3, the J gene TRBJ2-5; possible D gene TRBD2, 6 bases. This sample was gathered from a patient who underwent chemoradiotherapy. This TCR derives from a human donor with HPV-associated anogenital cancer. The CDR3 DNA sequence: TGTGCCATCAGTGAATTTGGAGGGGTTGGACAAGAGACCCAGTACTTC. Translating it yields CAISEFGGVGQETQYF.